In its sample, the clone carrying this T cell receptor beta chain was seen many times. CDR3-region Arm-PCR and iRepertoire HTBI primers produced the TCR beta libraries. TCRdb redid the calling of the multiplex PCR reads with MiXCR, one entry per CDR3 protein. The sample consists of 380,000 or so distinct CDR3 sequences, around 15% of them appearing once. The data belong to a study of regulatory T cells in long-lasting Graves disease. Germline V gene lookup returns CDR1 GTSNPN and CDR2 SVGIG (reference sequence). V was pared by 0 bases and J by 4 bases, with 15 bases between. The CDR3 sequence is 15 residues long. As for time point: newly diagnosed GD, antithyroid drugs for less than 3 months. The TCR library was prepared using RNA isolated from PBMCs. A further study also used this sample, focusing on T cells in Graves' hyperthyroidism and ophthalmopathy.

This chain joins TRBV30 and TRBJ2-5, with D perhaps matching TRBD1 (5 bases). The specimen comprised peripheral blood mononuclear cells (PBMCs), sampled at new diagnosis, from a patient treated with antithyroid drugs. This TCR was recovered from a woman under 30 with Graves disease. The CDR3 loop is CAWSVGAGNIETQYF. The DNA for the CDR3 is TGTGCCTGGAGTGTAGGGGCAGGGAATATAGAGACCCAGTACTTC.